The 23 T cell receptor beta chains in this list originate from one sample, sequenced in a study of T cell responses to AZD1222 COVID-19 vaccine. Sequencing used immunoSEQ multiplex PCR; TCRdb keeps in-frame clones, though not all of them. The sample holds around 110,000 clones; just over 90% are singletons and the top ten take about 6.8%. This specimen consisted of peripheral blood, obtained 28 days after the second AZD1222 dose. These receptors were taken from an adult who received the AZD1222 COVID-19 vaccine.

This chain joins TRBV11-2 and TRBJ2-7; D perhaps matches TRBD1 (5 bases). The germline CDR1 and CDR2 sequences are SGHAT and FQNNGV. V was cut by 5 bases and J by 2 bases, with 13 bases left in between. The CDR3 is 14 residues long. The CDR3 DNA reads TGTGCCAGCAGCCCAACAGGAATCACCTACGAGCAGTACTTC. Its translation: CASSPTGITYEQYF.

V is TRBV14 and J is TRBJ1-6, with D uncertain. The germline V and J ends were trimmed by 1 base and 2 bases, with 9 bases remaining between them. The CDR3 length is 16 residues. Per the germline V gene, CDR1 is SGHDN and CDR2 is FVKESK. Here the CDR3 DNA reads TGTGCCAGCAGCCAAGTTCGGCAGCCCTATAATTCACCCCTCCACTTT. This gives the protein CASSQVRQPYNSPLHF.

The chain recombines TRBV27 with TRBJ2-4, with 7 bases that match TRBD1. Trimming at V came to 2 bases and at J to 9 bases, leaving 4 bases not matched to a gene. The germline gives CDR1 MNHEY, CDR2 SMNVEV (reference sequence). The CDR3 spans 13 residues. CDR3 region: CASSLDRAGIQYF. The CDR3 nucleotides read TGTGCCAGCAGTTTAGACAGGGCGGGCATTCAGTACTTC.

J is TRBJ2-1 and V is TRBV5-1; possible D gene TRBD2, 6 bases. CDR1 and CDR2 from the germline V gene are SGHRS and YFSETQ. Trimming shortened V by 3 bases and J by 3 bases, and 7 bases separated the two germline ends. This CDR3 is 13 amino acids long. This chain's CDR3 is CASSSEGYNEQFF. Here the CDR3 DNA reads TGCGCCAGCAGCTCGGAGGGCTACAATGAGCAGTTCTTC.

The CDR3 sequence: CASSDPAGVDNEQFF. The CDR3 nucleotides are TGCGCCAGCAGCGACCCTGCGGGGGTCGACAATGAGCAGTTCTTC. This sequence joins TRBV5-1 and TRBJ2-1, with 7 bases matching TRBD2. Germline V gene data show CDR1 as SGHRS and CDR2 as YFSETQ. V lost 4 bases and J lost 5; bases outside the gene matches: 9. The CDR3 totals 15 residues.

The V call is TRBV4-1, the J call TRBJ2-5; the D is unclear. V was pared by 1 base and J by 5 bases, with 17 bases between. The CDR3 is 16 residues long. CDR1 and CDR2 from the germline V gene are MGHRA and YSYEKL. The CDR3 sequence: CASSQVSGGLGETQYF. The CDR3 coding sequence is TGCGCCAGCAGCCAAGTCTCGGGTGGGTTGGGGGAGACCCAGTACTTC.

The rearrangement links TRBV6-5 to TRBJ1-2, with 8 bases identical to TRBD1. Germline-derived CDR1 and CDR2 are MNHEY and SVGAGI. This CDR3 contains 15 residues. Germline trimming cut 2 bases from V and 5 bases from J; bases unmatched to any gene: 7. The CDR3 DNA sequence: TGTGCCAGCAGTTACGAGCCAGGGGGCATGTATGGCTACACCTTC. This gives the protein CASSYEPGGMYGYTF.

As concerns this clone: The identical CDR3 is also encoded by other nucleotide sequences in the sample. This rearrangement joins TRBV18 to TRBJ1-2; the D gene is possibly TRBD1 (5 bases). The CDR3 totals 13 residues. Germline CDR1 reads KGHSH; CDR2 reads LQKENI. V gave up 3 bases and J gave up 3 bases, with 8 bases separating them. CDR3 coding DNA: TGTGCCAGCTCACCGGGGGGTGACTATGGCTACACCTTC. Amino acids: CASSPGGDYGYTF. Drawing the rest from reference TRBV18 and TRBJ1-2, the complete variable domain is NAGVMQNPRHLVRRRGQEARLRCSPMKGHSHVYWYRQLPEEGLKFMVYLQKENIIDESGMPKERFSAEFPKEGPSILRIQQVVRGDSAAYFCASSPGGDYGYTFGSGTRLTVV.

This chain connects TRBV6-6 to TRBJ1-1; a weak D match, TRBD1 (6 bases). The CDR3 is 14 residues long. V was clipped by 2 bases and J by 4 bases, with 11 bases between them. Looked up from germline, CDR1 is MNHNY and CDR2 is SVGAGI (reference sequence). CDR3 in DNA: TGTGCCAGCAGTTACCCCAACAGGGTCACTGAAGCTTTCTTT. Translated, it gives CASSYPNRVTEAFF.

V and J are TRBV11-2 and TRBJ1-2; D may be TRBD1 (5 bases). This CDR3 contains 14 residues. The germline V gene has CDR1 SGHAT and CDR2 FQNNGV. Trimming took 5 bases from V and 4 from J, leaving 14 bases between them. This chain's CDR3 is CASSRGRSTYGYTF. For the CDR3, the DNA is TGTGCCAGCAGCCGGGGACGGAGTACCTATGGCTACACCTTC.

The CDR3 region is CATSRNSPHQSYNEQFF. The CDR3 coding sequence is TGTGCCACCAGCAGGAATAGCCCGCATCAGTCCTACAATGAGCAGTTCTTC. J is TRBJ2-1 and V is TRBV15; D remains ambiguous. CDR3 length: 17 amino acids. Germline V gene data show CDR1 as LNHNV and CDR2 as YYDKDF (reference sequence). The germline V and J ends were trimmed by 3 bases and 1 base, with 16 bases remaining between them. The whole variable domain, filled in from reference TRBV15 and TRBJ2-1, reads DAMVIQNPRYQVTQFGKPVTLSCSQTLNHNVMYWYQQKSSQAPKLLFHYYDKDFNNEADTPDNFQSRRPNTSFCFLDIRSPGLGDTAMYLCATSRNSPHQSYNEQFFGPGTRLTVL.

The V gene is TRBV5-4, the J gene TRBJ1-4, with TRBD1 matching over 9 bases. Germline V gene sequence: CDR1 SGHNT, CDR2 YYREEE (reference sequence). Trimming at V came to 4 bases and at J to 4 bases, leaving 5 bases not matched to a gene. The CDR3 length is 15 residues. CDR3 region: CASSRETGGNEKLFF. The CDR3 DNA reads TGTGCCAGCAGCCGGGAGACAGGGGGTAATGAAAAACTGTTTTTT.

This clone has more than one count but fewer than ten. The V and J genes are TRBV2 and TRBJ2-1; 14 bases line up with TRBD2. CDR3 length equals 14 residues. Germline trimming cut 6 bases from V and 9 bases from J; bases unmatched to any gene: 4. Germline V gene lookup returns CDR1 SNHLY and CDR2 FYNNEI. The CDR3 protein is CASRGLAGVGEQFF. In DNA, the CDR3 is TGTGCCAGCAGGGGACTAGCGGGAGTTGGTGAGCAGTTCTTC. Using reference TRBV2 and TRBJ2-1 for the parts outside the CDR3, the full variable domain is EPEVTQTPSHQVTQMGQEVILRCVPISNHLYFYWYRQILGQKVEFLVSFYNNEISEKSEIFDDQFSVERPDGSNFTLKIRSTKLEDSAMYFCASRGLAGVGEQFFGPGTRLTVL.

The CDR3 loop is CASSFNHRGPGNTIYF. DNA of the CDR3: TGTGCCAGCAGCTTCAATCACAGGGGCCCTGGAAACACCATATATTTT. This chain uses TRBV14 with TRBJ1-3; 7 bases map to TRBD1. From germline, CDR1 is SGHDN and CDR2 FVKESK. The ends lost 5 bases at V and 2 bases at J; junction bases unmatched: 9. The CDR3 is 16 residues long. Combining the CDR3 with reference TRBV14 and TRBJ1-3 gives the whole variable domain EAGVTQFPSHSVIEKGQTVTLRCDPISGHDNLYWYRRVMGKEIKFLLHFVKESKQDESGMPNNRFLAERTGGTYSTLKVQPAELEDSGVYFCASSFNHRGPGNTIYFGEGSWLTVV.

This clone was recorded only once. The chain has TRBV3-1 (or the pseudogene TRBV3-2) and TRBJ1-2, with D uncertain. In germline, CDR1 is LGHDT, CDR2 YNNKEL (reference sequence). The CDR3 has 12 residues. Between the trimmed V and J ends, which lost 1 base and 2 bases, there was a span of 2 bases. CDR3 sequence reads: CASSQVNYGYTF. The CDR3 bases are TGTGCCAGCAGCCAAGTGAACTATGGCTACACCTTC.

The gene calls are TRBV2 and TRBJ2-1; D not resolved. Germline-derived CDR1 and CDR2 are SNHLY and FYNNEI. The V end was cut by 7 bases, the J end by 4 bases, with 11 bases between. This CDR3 is 13 amino acids long. In DNA form, the CDR3 reads TGTGCCAGCAAGGAGACACTTTACAATGAGCAGTTCTTC. It translates to CASKETLYNEQFF.

The CDR3 region is CASSFRGVVNEQFF. Here the CDR3 DNA reads TGTGCCAGCAGCTTTCGAGGGGTGGTCAATGAGCAGTTCTTC. The chain uses TRBV7-2 and TRBJ2-1; D might be TRBD1 or TRBD2, each matching 5 bases. V was pared by 3 bases and J by 6 bases, with 12 bases between. The germline V gene encodes CDR1 SGHTA and CDR2 FQGNSA. CDR3 length equals 14 residues.

The rearrangement uses TRBV5-4 and TRBJ2-2; 11 bases fit TRBD2. V shed 5 bases, J shed 5 bases, and the junction held 8 bases outside the gene matches. The CDR3 length is 16 residues. Germline CDR1 reads SGHNT; CDR2 reads YYREEE (reference sequence). The CDR3 DNA is TGTGCCAGCAGTTCGCCGGGACTAGCGGTTACCGGGGAGCTGTTTTTT. Its translation: CASSSPGLAVTGELFF. The complete variable domain, with remaining parts taken from reference TRBV5-4 and TRBJ2-2, reads ETGVTQSPTHLIKTRGQQVTLRCSSQSGHNTVSWYQQALGQGPQFIFQYYREEENGRGNFPPRFSGLQFPNYSSELNVNALELDDSALYLCASSSPGLAVTGELFFGEGSRLTVL.

The chain links TRBV29-1 to TRBJ1-1; perhaps TRBD1 as D (6 bases). The CDR3 runs to 15 residues. The germline V gene has CDR1 SQVTM and CDR2 ANQGSEA. V was cut by 1 base and J by 1 base, with 13 bases left in between. In DNA form, the CDR3 reads TGCAGCGTTGAAGGGGGGCAGTTAACGAACACTGAAGCTTTCTTT. Residues: CSVEGGQLTNTEAFF. Supplemented by reference TRBV29-1 and TRBJ1-1, the full variable domain reads SAVISQKPSRDICQRGTSLTIQCQVDSQVTMMFWYRQQPGQSLTLIATANQGSEATYESGFVIDKFPISRPNLTFSTLTVSNMSPEDSSIYLCSVEGGQLTNTEAFFGQGTRLTVV.

The chain links TRBV5-6 to TRBJ1-5; no clear D gene. The V and J ends lost 4 bases and 3 bases respectively, with 17 bases between them. The CDR3 runs 16 residues. CDR1 is SGHDT, CDR2 YYEEEE, per germline. The CDR3 nucleotides read TGTGCCAGCAGCCAATTCGGGGATAGATTCAATCAGCCCCAGCATTTT. Amino acid sequence: CASSQFGDRFNQPQHF.

The gene calls are TRBV5-4 and TRBJ2-1; no clear D gene. The V end was cut by 2 bases, the J end by 6 bases, with 15 bases between. The CDR3 loop spans 15 amino acids. Germline assignment: CDR1 SGHNT and CDR2 YYREEE (reference sequence). CDR3 in DNA: TGTGCCAGCAGCTTCGCCAGAGTTCAACCCAATGAGCAGTTCTTC. This codes for CASSFARVQPNEQFF. Variable domain in full (rest from reference TRBV5-4 and TRBJ2-1): ETGVTQSPTHLIKTRGQQVTLRCSSQSGHNTVSWYQQALGQGPQFIFQYYREEENGRGNFPPRFSGLQFPNYSSELNVNALELDDSALYLCASSFARVQPNEQFFGPGTRLTVL.

The chain joins TRBV28 to TRBJ1-1; no definite D call. The CDR3 covers 11 residues. The germline V gene encodes CDR1 MDHEN and CDR2 SYDVKM. Trimming shortened V by 10 bases and J by 0 bases, and 6 bases separated the two germline ends. CDR3 bases: TGTGCCACCGGAGTGAACACTGAAGCTTTCTTT. Translating gives CATGVNTEAFF. Full variable domain (outside the CDR3, taken from reference TRBV28 and TRBJ1-1): DVKVTQSSRYLVKRTGEKVFLECVQDMDHENMFWYRQDPGLGLRLIYFSYDVKMKEKGDIPEGYSVSREKKERFSLILESASTNQTSMYLCATGVNTEAFFGQGTRLTVV.

The chain recombines TRBV27 with TRBJ2-7, with a weak D call TRBD1 (6 bases). V lost 6 bases, J lost 3 bases, and 15 bases lay in between. Germline lookup yields CDR1 MNHEY and CDR2 SMNVEV (reference sequence). The CDR3 spans 14 residues. This CDR3 is CASRYGGQSYEQYF. CDR3 nucleotides: TGTGCCAGCAGATACGGTGGACAGAGCTACGAGCAGTACTTC.